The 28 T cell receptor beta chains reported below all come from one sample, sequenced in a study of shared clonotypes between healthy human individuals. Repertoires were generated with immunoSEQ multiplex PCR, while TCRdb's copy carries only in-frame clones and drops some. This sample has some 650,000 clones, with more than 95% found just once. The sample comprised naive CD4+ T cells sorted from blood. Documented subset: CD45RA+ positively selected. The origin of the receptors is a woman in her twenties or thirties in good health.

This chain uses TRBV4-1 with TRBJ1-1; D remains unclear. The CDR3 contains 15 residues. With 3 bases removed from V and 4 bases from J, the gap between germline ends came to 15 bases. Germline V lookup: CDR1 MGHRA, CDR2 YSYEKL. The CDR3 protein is CASSQSLLTITEAFF. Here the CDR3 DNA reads TGCGCCAGCAGCCAGTCCCTGCTTACAATCACTGAAGCTTTCTTT.

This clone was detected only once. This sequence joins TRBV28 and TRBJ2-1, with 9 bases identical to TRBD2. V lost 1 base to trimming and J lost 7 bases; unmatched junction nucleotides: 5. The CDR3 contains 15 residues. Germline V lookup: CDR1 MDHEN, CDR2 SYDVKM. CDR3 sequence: CASSLYLAGKNEQFF. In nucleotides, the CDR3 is TGTGCCAGCAGTTTATACCTAGCGGGGAAGAATGAGCAGTTCTTC.

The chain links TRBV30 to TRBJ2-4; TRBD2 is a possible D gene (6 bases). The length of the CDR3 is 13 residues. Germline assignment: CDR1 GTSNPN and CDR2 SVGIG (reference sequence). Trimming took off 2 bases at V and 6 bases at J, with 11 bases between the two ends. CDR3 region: CAWSPRERNIQYF. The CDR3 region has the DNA TGTGCCTGGAGTCCCCGGGAGAGAAACATTCAGTACTTC.

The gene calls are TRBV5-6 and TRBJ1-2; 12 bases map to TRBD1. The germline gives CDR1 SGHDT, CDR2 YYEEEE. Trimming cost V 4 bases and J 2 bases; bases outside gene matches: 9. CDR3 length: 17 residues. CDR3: CASSRVPGQGANYGYTF. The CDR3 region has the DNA TGTGCCAGCAGCCGCGTCCCGGGACAGGGGGCAAACTATGGCTACACCTTC.

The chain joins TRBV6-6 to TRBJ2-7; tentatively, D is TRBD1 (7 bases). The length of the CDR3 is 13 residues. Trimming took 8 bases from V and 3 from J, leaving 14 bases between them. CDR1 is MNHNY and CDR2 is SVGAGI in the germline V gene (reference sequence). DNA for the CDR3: TGTGCCAGCCGGCGGGGACAGAGCTACGAGCAGTACTTC. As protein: CASRRGQSYEQYF.

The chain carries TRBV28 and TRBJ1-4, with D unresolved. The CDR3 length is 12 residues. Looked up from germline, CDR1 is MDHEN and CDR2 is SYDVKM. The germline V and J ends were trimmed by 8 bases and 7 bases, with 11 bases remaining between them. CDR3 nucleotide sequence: TGTGCCAGCCAGAGTGACACTGAAAAACTGTTTTTT. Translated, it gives CASQSDTEKLFF.

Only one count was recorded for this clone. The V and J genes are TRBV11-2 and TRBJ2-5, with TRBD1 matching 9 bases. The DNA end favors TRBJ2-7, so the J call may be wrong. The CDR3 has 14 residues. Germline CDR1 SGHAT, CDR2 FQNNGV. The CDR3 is CASSPRTGADEQYF. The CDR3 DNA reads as TGTGCCAGCAGCCCCCGGACAGGGGCAGACGAGCAGTACTTC.

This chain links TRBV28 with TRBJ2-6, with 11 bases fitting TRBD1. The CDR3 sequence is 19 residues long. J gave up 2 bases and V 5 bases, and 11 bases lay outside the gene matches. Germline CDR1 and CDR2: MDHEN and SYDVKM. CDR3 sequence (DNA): TGTGCCAGCAGTGAAATATTGGGACAGGGGGTCACTGGGGCCAACGTCCTGACTTTC. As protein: CASSEILGQGVTGANVLTF.

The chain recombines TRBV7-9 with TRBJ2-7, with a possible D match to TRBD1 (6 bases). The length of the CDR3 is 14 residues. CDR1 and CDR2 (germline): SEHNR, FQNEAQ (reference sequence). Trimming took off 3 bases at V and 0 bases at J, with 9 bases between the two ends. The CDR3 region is CASSFGGSSYEQYF. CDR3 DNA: TGTGCCAGCAGCTTTGGGGGCAGCTCCTACGAGCAGTACTTC. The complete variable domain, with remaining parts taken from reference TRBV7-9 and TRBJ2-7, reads DTGVSQNPRHKITKRGQNVTFRCDPISEHNRLYWYRQTLGQGPEFLTYFQNEAQLEKSRLLSDRFSAERPKGSFSTLEIQRTEQGDSAMYLCASSFGGSSYEQYFGPGTRLTVT.

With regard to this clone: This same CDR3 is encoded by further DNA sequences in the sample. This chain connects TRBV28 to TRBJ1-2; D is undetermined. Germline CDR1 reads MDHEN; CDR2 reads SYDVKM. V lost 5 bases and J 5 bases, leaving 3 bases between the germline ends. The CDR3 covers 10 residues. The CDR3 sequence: CASSGYGYTF. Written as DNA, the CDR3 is TGTGCCAGCAGTGGGTATGGCTACACCTTC.

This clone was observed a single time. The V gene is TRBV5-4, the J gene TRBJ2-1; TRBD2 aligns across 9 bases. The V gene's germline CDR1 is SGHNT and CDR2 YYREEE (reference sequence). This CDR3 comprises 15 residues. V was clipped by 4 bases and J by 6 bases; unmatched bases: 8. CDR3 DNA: TGTGCCAGCAGCCAACCGGGACTAGCTTCCAATGAGCAGTTCTTC. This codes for CASSQPGLASNEQFF.

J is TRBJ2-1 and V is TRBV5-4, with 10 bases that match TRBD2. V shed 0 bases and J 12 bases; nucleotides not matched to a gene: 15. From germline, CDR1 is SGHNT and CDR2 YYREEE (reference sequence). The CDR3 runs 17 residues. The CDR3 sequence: CASSLAPRASGGWGQFF. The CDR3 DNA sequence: TGTGCCAGCAGCTTGGCCCCCCGGGCTAGCGGGGGCTGGGGGCAGTTCTTC. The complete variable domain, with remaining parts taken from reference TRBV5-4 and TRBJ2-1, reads ETGVTQSPTHLIKTRGQQVTLRCSSQSGHNTVSWYQQALGQGPQFIFQYYREEENGRGNFPPRFSGLQFPNYSSELNVNALELDDSALYLCASSLAPRASGGWGQFFGPGTRLTVL.

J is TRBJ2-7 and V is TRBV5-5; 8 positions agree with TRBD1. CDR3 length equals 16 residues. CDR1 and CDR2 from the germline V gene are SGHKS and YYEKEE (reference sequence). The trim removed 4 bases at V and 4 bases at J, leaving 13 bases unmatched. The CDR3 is CASSRSLGTGGYEQYF. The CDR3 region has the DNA TGTGCCAGCAGCCGTTCCTTGGGGACAGGCGGTTACGAGCAGTACTTC.

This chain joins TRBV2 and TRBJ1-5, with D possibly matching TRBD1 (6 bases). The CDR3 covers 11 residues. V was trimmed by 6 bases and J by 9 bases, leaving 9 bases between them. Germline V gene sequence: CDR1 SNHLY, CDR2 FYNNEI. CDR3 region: CASRQGGPQHF. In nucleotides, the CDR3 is TGTGCCAGCAGACAGGGAGGGCCCCAGCATTTT. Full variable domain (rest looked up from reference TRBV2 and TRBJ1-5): EPEVTQTPSHQVTQMGQEVILRCVPISNHLYFYWYRQILGQKVEFLVSFYNNEISEKSEIFDDQFSVERPDGSNFTLKIRSTKLEDSAMYFCASRQGGPQHFGDGTRLSIL.

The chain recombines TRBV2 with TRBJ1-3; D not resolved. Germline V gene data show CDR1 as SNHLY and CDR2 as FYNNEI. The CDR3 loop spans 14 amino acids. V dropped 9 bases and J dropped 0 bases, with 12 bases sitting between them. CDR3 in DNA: TGTGCCAGTTCGATAGATTTCTCTGGAAACACCATATATTTT. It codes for CASSIDFSGNTIYF.

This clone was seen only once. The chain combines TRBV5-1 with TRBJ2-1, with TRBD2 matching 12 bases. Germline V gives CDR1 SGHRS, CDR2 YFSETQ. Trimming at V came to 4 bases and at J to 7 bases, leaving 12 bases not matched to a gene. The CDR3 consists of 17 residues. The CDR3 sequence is CASSRYVLAGGGNEQFF. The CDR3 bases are TGCGCCAGCAGCAGATACGTACTAGCGGGAGGCGGAAATGAGCAGTTCTTC.

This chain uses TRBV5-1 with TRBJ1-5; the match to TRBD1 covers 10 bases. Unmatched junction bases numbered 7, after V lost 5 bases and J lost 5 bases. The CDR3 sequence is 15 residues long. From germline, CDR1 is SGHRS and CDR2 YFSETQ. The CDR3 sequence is CASRVGDRGHQPQHF. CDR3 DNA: TGCGCCAGCAGAGTCGGGGACAGGGGACATCAGCCCCAGCATTTT.

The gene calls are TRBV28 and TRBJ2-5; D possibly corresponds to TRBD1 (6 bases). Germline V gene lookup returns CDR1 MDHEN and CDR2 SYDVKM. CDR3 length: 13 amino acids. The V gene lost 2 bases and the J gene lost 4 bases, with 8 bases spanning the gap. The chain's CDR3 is CASSLQGRETQYF. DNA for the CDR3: TGTGCCAGCAGTTTACAGGGGCGAGAGACCCAGTACTTC.

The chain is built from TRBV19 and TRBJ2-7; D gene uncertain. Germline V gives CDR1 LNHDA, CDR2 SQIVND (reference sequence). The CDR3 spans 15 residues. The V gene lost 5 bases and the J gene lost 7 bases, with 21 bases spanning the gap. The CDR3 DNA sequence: TGTGCCAGTAGTGCCAGCCCGGCACACACCTCGGAGCAGTACTTC. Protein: CASSASPAHTSEQYF.

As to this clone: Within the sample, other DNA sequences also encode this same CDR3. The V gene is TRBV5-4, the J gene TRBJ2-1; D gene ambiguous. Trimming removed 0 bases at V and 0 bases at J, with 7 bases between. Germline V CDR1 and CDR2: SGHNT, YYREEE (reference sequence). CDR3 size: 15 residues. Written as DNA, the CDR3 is TGTGCCAGCAGCTTGGGGGGAAGCTCCTACAATGAGCAGTTCTTC. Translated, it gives CASSLGGSSYNEQFF.

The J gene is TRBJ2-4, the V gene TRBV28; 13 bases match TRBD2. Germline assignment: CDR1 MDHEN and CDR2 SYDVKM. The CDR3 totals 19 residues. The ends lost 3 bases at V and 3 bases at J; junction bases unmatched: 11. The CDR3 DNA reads TGTGCCAGCAGTTTTGCCCCAGGACTAGCGGGAGCCGTCAAAAACATTCAGTACTTC. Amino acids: CASSFAPGLAGAVKNIQYF.

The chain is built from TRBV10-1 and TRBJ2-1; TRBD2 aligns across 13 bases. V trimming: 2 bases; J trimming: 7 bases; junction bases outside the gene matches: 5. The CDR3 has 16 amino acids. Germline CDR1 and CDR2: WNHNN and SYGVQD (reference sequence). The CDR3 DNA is TGCGCCAGCAGTGAGAATGGACTAGCGGGAGTGAATGAGCAGTTCTTC. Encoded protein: CASSENGLAGVNEQFF.

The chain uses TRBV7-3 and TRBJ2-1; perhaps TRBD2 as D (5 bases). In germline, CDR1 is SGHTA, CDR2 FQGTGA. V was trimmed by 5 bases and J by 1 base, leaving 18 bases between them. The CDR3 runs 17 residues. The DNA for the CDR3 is TGTGCCAGCAGCCCCCTAGGTGGGAGATATTCCTACAATGAGCAGTTCTTC. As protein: CASSPLGGRYSYNEQFF.

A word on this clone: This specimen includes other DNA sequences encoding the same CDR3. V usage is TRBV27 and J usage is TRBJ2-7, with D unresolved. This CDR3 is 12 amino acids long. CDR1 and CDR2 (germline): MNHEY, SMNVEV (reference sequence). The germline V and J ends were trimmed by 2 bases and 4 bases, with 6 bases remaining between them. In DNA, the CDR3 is TGTGCCAGCAGTTTAAGTGGATACGAGCAGTACTTC. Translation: CASSLSGYEQYF.

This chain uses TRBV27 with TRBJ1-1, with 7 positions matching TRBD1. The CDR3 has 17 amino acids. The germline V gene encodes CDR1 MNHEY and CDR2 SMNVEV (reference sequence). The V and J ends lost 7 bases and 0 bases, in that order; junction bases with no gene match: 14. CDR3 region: CASTRRQGSQMNTEAFF. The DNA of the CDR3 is TGTGCCAGCACCCGGCGACAGGGAAGTCAAATGAACACTGAAGCTTTCTTT.

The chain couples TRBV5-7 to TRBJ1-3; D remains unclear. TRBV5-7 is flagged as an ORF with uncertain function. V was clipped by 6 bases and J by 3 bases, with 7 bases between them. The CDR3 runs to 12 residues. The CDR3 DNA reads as TGTGCCAGCACCTTAGGTGGAAACACCATATATTTT. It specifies CASTLGGNTIYF.

CDR3 sequence: CAIKGTSGRFGEQFF. CDR3 in DNA: TGTGCCATCAAAGGGACTAGCGGGAGATTTGGTGAGCAGTTCTTC. The chain joins TRBV10-3 to TRBJ2-1, with 14 bases that match TRBD2. CDR1 is ENHRY and CDR2 is SYGVKD in the germline V gene. The CDR3 contains 15 residues. V lost 7 bases to trimming and J lost 9 bases; unmatched junction nucleotides: 8.

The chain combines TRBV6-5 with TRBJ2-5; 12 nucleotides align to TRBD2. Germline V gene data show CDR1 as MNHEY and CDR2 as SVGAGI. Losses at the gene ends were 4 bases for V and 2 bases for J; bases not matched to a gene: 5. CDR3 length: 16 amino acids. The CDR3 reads CASSSKLAGGQETQYF. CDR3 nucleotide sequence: TGTGCCAGCAGTTCCAAACTAGCGGGGGGACAAGAGACCCAGTACTTC.